This entry concerns a single T cell receptor beta chain. Its antigen is as yet unknown. The sample comes from a study of T-cell memory formation after mild COVID-19. Overall study findings and caveats: Mainly CM and EM harbored the contracting CD4+ clones; mainly EMRA harbored the CD8+ ones.

The TCR alpha and TCR beta cDNA libraries, bearing sample barcodes and UMIs, were generated by 5'RACE using constant-segment primers. Each CDR3 protein is one row after TCRdb ran MiXCR on the 5' RACE reads. The table records 550,000 to 700,000 distinct CDR3 sequences, roughly 18% of them present only once. Germline CDR1 reads SGHTA; CDR2 reads FQGNSA. Germline trimming cut 5 bases from V and 4 bases from J; bases unmatched to any gene: 11. This CDR3 spans 17 amino acids. The V and J genes are TRBV7-2 and TRBJ2-3; 11 bases map to TRBD1. Specimen: PBMCs or a T cell subset sorted from them (not recorded which). This TCR derives from an adult woman who had mild COVID-19 (a few samples of this study predate the infection). Cell type and time point are not known. CDR3 residues: CASSRSGTGGRADTQYF. The CDR3, as DNA: TGTGCCAGCAGCCGCTCCGGGACAGGGGGAAGGGCAGATACGCAGTATTTT.